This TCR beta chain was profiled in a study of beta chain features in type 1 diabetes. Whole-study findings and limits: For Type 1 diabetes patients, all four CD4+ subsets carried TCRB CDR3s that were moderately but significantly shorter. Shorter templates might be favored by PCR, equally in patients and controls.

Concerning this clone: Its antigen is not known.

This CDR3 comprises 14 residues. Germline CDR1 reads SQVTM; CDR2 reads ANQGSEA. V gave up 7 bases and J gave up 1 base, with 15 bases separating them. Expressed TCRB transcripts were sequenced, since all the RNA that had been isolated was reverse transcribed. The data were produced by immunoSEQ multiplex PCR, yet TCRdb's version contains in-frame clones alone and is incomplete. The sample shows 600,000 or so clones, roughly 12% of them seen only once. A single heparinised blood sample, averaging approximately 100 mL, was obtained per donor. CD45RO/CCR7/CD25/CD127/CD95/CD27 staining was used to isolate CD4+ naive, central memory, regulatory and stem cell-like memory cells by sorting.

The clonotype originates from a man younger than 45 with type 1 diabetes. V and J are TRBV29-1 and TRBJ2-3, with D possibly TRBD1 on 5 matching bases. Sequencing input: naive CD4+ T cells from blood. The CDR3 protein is CSATDRVGTDTQYF. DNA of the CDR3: TGCAGCGCGACCGACAGAGTCGGCACAGATACGCAGTATTTT.